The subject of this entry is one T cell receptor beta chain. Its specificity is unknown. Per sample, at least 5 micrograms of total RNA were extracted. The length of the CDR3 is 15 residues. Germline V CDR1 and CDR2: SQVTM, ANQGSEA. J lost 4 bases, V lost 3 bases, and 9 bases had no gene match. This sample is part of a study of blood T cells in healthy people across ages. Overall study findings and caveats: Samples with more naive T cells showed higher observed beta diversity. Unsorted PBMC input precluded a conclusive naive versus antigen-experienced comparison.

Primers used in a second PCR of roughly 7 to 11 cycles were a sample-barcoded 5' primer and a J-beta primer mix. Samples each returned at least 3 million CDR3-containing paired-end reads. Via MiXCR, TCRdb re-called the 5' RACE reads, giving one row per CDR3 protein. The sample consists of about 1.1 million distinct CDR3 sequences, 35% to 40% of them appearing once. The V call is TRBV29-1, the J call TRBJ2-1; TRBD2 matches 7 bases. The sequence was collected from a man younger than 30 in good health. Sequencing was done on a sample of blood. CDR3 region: CSVEGGQERYNEQFF. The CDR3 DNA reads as TGCAGCGTTGAGGGAGGGCAGGAAAGGTACAATGAGCAGTTCTTC.